One sample yielded the 10 T cell receptor beta chains listed below, sequenced in a study of cytomegalovirus exposure and HLA in healthy donors. 13 Jbeta primers and 60 Vbeta primers were used for the PCR. The table came from immunoSEQ multiplex PCR; TCRdb's copy has only in-frame clones and leaves some out. This repertoire shows just over 200,000 clones, approximately 80% found once; its top ten account for around 1.7%. Material for sequencing was PBMCs. These receptors were taken from a man aged 50 to 59 in good health and CMV-seronegative.

As regards this clone: At one end the junction does not follow the germline gene, possibly because of a read error. The rearrangement joins TRBV7-8 to TRBJ1-3; tentative D call: TRBD1 (6 bases). In germline, CDR1 is SGHVS, CDR2 FQNEAQ. The CDR3 has 16 amino acids. CDR3: CASSPSWGGGGDTIYF. The CDR3 nucleotides are TGTGCCAGCAGCCCGTCATGGGGGGGCGGTGGAGACACCATATATTTT.

The V call is TRBV18, the J call TRBJ1-5; no clear D gene. Germline CDR1 and CDR2: KGHSH and LQKENI. V dropped 2 bases and J dropped 4 bases, with 12 bases sitting between them. The CDR3 consists of 15 residues. The CDR3 bases are TGTGCCAGCTCACCAGGATTTGGACTAAATCAGCCCCAGCATTTT. Protein sequence: CASSPGFGLNQPQHF.

This clone has a handful of counts. Here the CDR3 reads CAAHGLAEPDTQYF. CDR3 bases: TGTGCAGCCCATGGGCTAGCGGAACCGGATACGCAGTATTTT. The V gene is TRBV7-9, the J gene TRBJ2-3, with 7 positions matching TRBD2. In germline, CDR1 is SEHNR, CDR2 FQNEAQ (reference sequence). This CDR3 is 14 amino acids long.

This chain connects TRBV18 to TRBJ1-3, with TRBD1 as a possible D gene (6 bases). The germline gives CDR1 KGHSH, CDR2 LQKENI. V lost 4 bases and J 0 bases, leaving 13 bases between the germline ends. The CDR3 spans 16 residues. The CDR3 here is CASSLPGQISGNTIYF. The CDR3 nucleotides read TGTGCCAGCTCACTACCCGGACAGATCTCTGGAAACACCATATATTTT.

This sequence joins TRBV5-8 and TRBJ2-6, with D maybe TRBD2 (7 bases). CDR3 size: 16 residues. V dropped 10 bases and J dropped 0 bases, with 17 bases sitting between them. Per germline, CDR1 SGHTS and CDR2 YDEGEE. The CDR3 DNA is TGTGCCGGCACCCGGGGGGCACGCTCTGGGGCCAACGTCCTGACTTTC. Its translation is CAGTRGARSGANVLTF.

The rearrangement joins TRBV11-1 to TRBJ2-3; 11 nucleotides line up with TRBD2. Per germline, CDR1 SGHAT and CDR2 FQDESV (reference sequence). CDR3 length: 18 amino acids. Germline trimming cut 5 bases from V and 0 bases from J; bases unmatched to any gene: 10. CDR3 DNA: TGTGCCAGCAGCCTAGGTCCTAGCGGGAGGTCCAGCACAGATACGCAGTATTTT. The encoded protein is CASSLGPSGRSSTDTQYF. The variable domain in full, with the rest retrieved from reference TRBV11-1 and TRBJ2-3, is EAEVAQSPRYKITEKSQAVAFWCDPISGHATLYWYRQILGQGPELLVQFQDESVVDDSQLPKDRFSAERLKGVDSTLKIQPAELGDSAMYLCASSLGPSGRSSTDTQYFGPGTRLTVL.

This sequence joins TRBV7-3 and TRBJ2-2, with D possibly TRBD2 on 6 matching bases. This CDR3 is 17 amino acids long. Per germline, CDR1 SGHTA and CDR2 FQGTGA. The germline V and J ends were trimmed by 5 bases and 2 bases, with 18 bases remaining between them. The CDR3 reads CASSPTRVAANTGELFF. For the CDR3, the DNA is TGTGCCAGCAGCCCTACGAGGGTAGCGGCTAACACCGGGGAGCTGTTTTTT. Drawing the rest from reference TRBV7-3 and TRBJ2-2, the complete variable domain is GAGVSQTPSNKVTEKGKYVELRCDPISGHTALYWYRQSLGQGPEFLIYFQGTGAADDSGLPNDRFFAVRPEGSVSTLKIQRTERGDSAVYLCASSPTRVAANTGELFFGEGSRLTVL.

V usage is TRBV19 and J usage is TRBJ2-5; 10 bases map to TRBD2. TRBJ2-7 explains the end of the DNA better; the J call may be wrong. The germline V gene encodes CDR1 LNHDA and CDR2 SQIVND (reference sequence). The CDR3 loop spans 15 amino acids. CDR3: CASSIGSGRAYEQYF. The CDR3 DNA sequence: TGTGCCAGTAGTATAGGAAGCGGGAGGGCCTACGAGCAGTACTTC.

This chain uses TRBV6-1 with TRBJ1-2, with TRBD1 as a possible D gene (5 bases). The CDR3 sequence is 17 residues long. Germline V lookup: CDR1 MNHNS, CDR2 SASEGT. V shed 4 bases and J shed 8 bases, with 26 bases lying between them. The CDR3 here is CASSGEFQGEAPTGYTF. The CDR3 DNA sequence: TGTGCCAGCAGTGGAGAGTTTCAGGGCGAAGCCCCCACCGGCTACACCTTC.

This clone was seen only once. J is TRBJ1-2 and V is TRBV30, with no clear D. V was pared by 0 bases and J by 0 bases, with 11 bases between. The germline CDR1 and CDR2 sequences are GTSNPN and SVGIG (reference sequence). The CDR3 spans 15 residues. In DNA form, the CDR3 reads TGTGCCTGGAGTGTACGGAGGGAAGCTAACTATGGCTACACCTTC. Its translation: CAWSVRREANYGYTF.